Below are 27 T cell receptor beta chains sequenced from a single sample in a study of monozygotic twins with cystic fibrosis. Libraries were prepared by immunoSEQ multiplex PCR; TCRdb keeps only in-frame clonotypes and omits some of them. The repertoire consists of about 36,000 clones, with around 82% occurring once and the leading ten covering 1.5% to 2%. The sequencing sample was made of blood. These receptors were obtained from a girl aged 2 to 10 with cystic fibrosis.

The CDR3, as DNA: TGTGCCAGCAGCCAACGGAGGGGCGGGGGCACTGAAGCTTTCTTT. Its translation is CASSQRRGGGTEAFF. The V call is TRBV7-2, the J call TRBJ1-1; D possibly corresponds to TRBD1 (5 bases). The V gene's germline CDR1 is SGHTA and CDR2 FQGNSA. This CDR3 has 15 amino acids. V lost 5 bases to trimming and J lost 4 bases, with 17 bases between them.

The chain uses TRBV9 and TRBJ1-2; D ambiguous. V was trimmed by 1 base and J by 2 bases, leaving 3 bases between them. This CDR3 spans 12 amino acids. Germline V lookup: CDR1 SGDLS, CDR2 YYNGEE. The chain's CDR3 is CASSVWNYGYTF. The CDR3 nucleotides are TGTGCCAGCAGCGTATGGAACTATGGCTACACCTTC.

The chain uses TRBV7-6 and TRBJ2-1; TRBD1 matches 9 bases. The V and J ends lost 6 bases and 6 bases, in that order; junction bases with no gene match: 15. The germline gives CDR1 SGHVS, CDR2 FNYEAQ. The CDR3 covers 17 residues. The CDR3 is CASSLHTRDRASNEQFF. CDR3 sequence (DNA): TGTGCCAGCAGTTTACACACCCGGGACAGGGCGTCCAATGAGCAGTTCTTC.

The CDR3 DNA is TGTGCCAGCAGCGAAAGACAGGGGTATGAGCAGTTCTTC. Protein: CASSERQGYEQFF. The genes are TRBV7-3 and TRBJ2-1; TRBD1 matches at 8 bases. Per germline, CDR1 SGHTA and CDR2 FQGTGA. The CDR3 is made up of 13 amino acids. V dropped 5 bases and J dropped 8; count of bases not matched to a gene: 5. The full variable domain, with the rest looked up from reference TRBV7-3 and TRBJ2-1, is GAGVSQTPSNKVTEKGKYVELRCDPISGHTALYWYRQSLGQGPEFLIYFQGTGAADDSGLPNDRFFAVRPEGSVSTLKIQRTERGDSAVYLCASSERQGYEQFFGPGTRLTVL.

This chain joins TRBV7-9 and TRBJ1-2; perhaps TRBD1 as D (6 bases). Trimming shortened V by 0 bases and J by 6 bases, and 17 bases separated the two germline ends. The CDR3 runs to 16 residues. Germline lookup yields CDR1 SEHNR and CDR2 FQNEAQ (reference sequence). CDR3: CASSLALGGGRNGYTF. CDR3 sequence (DNA): TGTGCCAGCAGCTTAGCTCTTGGAGGGGGAAGAAATGGCTACACCTTC.

In its sample, this clone was seen once. The gene calls are TRBV9 and TRBJ1-6; no definite D call. CDR3 length: 13 residues. Germline values: CDR1 SGDLS, CDR2 YYNGEE. V lost 2 bases, J lost 7 bases, and 7 bases lay in between. The CDR3 protein is CASSVAGNSPLHF. The CDR3 DNA follows: TGTGCCAGCAGCGTGGCAGGAAATTCACCCCTCCACTTT.

The V and J genes are TRBV27 and TRBJ2-7; D gene ambiguous. CDR1 is MNHEY and CDR2 is SMNVEV in the germline V gene (reference sequence). The V and J ends lost 4 bases and 6 bases respectively, with 16 bases between them. The CDR3 has 14 amino acids. The chain's CDR3 is CASSSLPTASEQYF. CDR3 DNA: TGTGCCAGCAGTTCATTACCTACGGCGTCCGAGCAGTACTTC.

The chain is built from TRBV5-1 and TRBJ1-6; 7 bases align to TRBD1. Germline V CDR1 and CDR2: SGHRS, YFSETQ. V shed 2 bases, J shed 7 bases, and the junction held 3 bases outside the gene matches. This CDR3 region has 14 residues. The DNA of the CDR3 is TGCGCCAGCAGCTTTGGACAGGAGAATTCACCCCTCCACTTT. It is translated as CASSFGQENSPLHF.

The V call is TRBV5-6, the J call TRBJ1-1; D is possibly TRBD1 (6 bases). This CDR3 spans 14 amino acids. The V and J ends lost 1 base and 2 bases respectively, with 9 bases between them. Germline CDR1 is SGHDT and CDR2 is YYEEEE. CDR3 sequence: CASSLSGANTEAFF. The CDR3 DNA reads TGTGCCAGCAGCTTGTCAGGGGCAAACACTGAAGCTTTCTTT. The full variable domain, with the rest looked up from reference TRBV5-6 and TRBJ1-1, is DAGVTQSPTHLIKTRGQQVTLRCSPKSGHDTVSWYQQALGQGPQFIFQYYEEEERQRGNFPDRFSGHQFPNYSSELNVNALLLGDSALYLCASSLSGANTEAFFGQGTRLTVV.

This clone was found a few times. The chain joins TRBV30 to TRBJ1-1; the D gene is possibly TRBD1 (6 bases). Trimming shortened V by 5 bases and J by 2 bases, and 9 bases separated the two germline ends. Germline V CDR1 and CDR2: GTSNPN, SVGIG (reference sequence). This CDR3 has 12 residues. The CDR3 is CAWEQGNTEAFF. CDR3 DNA sequence: TGTGCCTGGGAACAGGGAAACACTGAAGCTTTCTTT.

The V gene is TRBV4-3, the J gene TRBJ2-1; TRBD2 might be the D (7 bases). The V end lost 2 bases, the J end lost 13 bases, and 12 bases lay between the germline ends. Germline lookup yields CDR1 LGHNA and CDR2 YSLEER. This CDR3 region has 12 residues. CDR3 DNA sequence: TGCGCCAGCAGCCAAAGGGGGGGGGATCAGTTCTTC. Its protein is CASSQRGGDQFF.

This clone was found once. The J gene is TRBJ2-3, the V gene TRBV30, with a tentative D call TRBD2 (6 bases). Per the germline V gene, CDR1 is GTSNPN and CDR2 is SVGIG (reference sequence). Trimming cost V 4 bases and J 2 bases, with 19 bases left between them. The CDR3 runs 16 residues. The DNA for the CDR3 is TGTGCCTGGAATAGGGCCCCGGGGGTCCCCACAGATACGCAGTATTTT. Protein sequence: CAWNRAPGVPTDTQYF.

The CDR3 here is CASSWDSYTGELFF. The DNA of the CDR3 is TGTGCCAGCTCGTGGGACAGTTACACCGGGGAGCTGTTTTTT. J is TRBJ2-2 and V is TRBV2, with 7 positions matching TRBD1. CDR1 SNHLY and CDR2 FYNNEI come from the germline V gene. CDR3 size: 14 residues. Unmatched junction bases numbered 6, after V lost 8 bases and J lost 3 bases.

The J gene is TRBJ1-1, the V gene TRBV15; 8 bases are shared with TRBD1. V was pared by 3 bases and J by 3 bases, with 9 bases of the junction left unmatched. The CDR3 is 16 amino acids. CDR1 and CDR2 from the germline V gene are LNHNV and YYDKDF (reference sequence). The CDR3 coding sequence is TGTGCCACCAGCAGGGGCAACGGACAGGGTGACACTGAAGCTTTCTTT. Its protein product is CATSRGNGQGDTEAFF.

The rearrangement uses TRBV6-5 and TRBJ2-7; D might be TRBD1 or TRBD2, each matching 6 bases. The V end was cut by 0 bases, the J end by 6 bases, with 12 bases between. Germline V gene sequence: CDR1 MNHEY, CDR2 SVGAGI. This CDR3 comprises 14 residues. The CDR3, as DNA: TGTGCCAGCAGTTACTCTTCAGGGGAGGTCGAGCAGTACTTC. Residues: CASSYSSGEVEQYF.

V and J are TRBV29-1 and TRBJ1-2, with no clear D. The CDR3 has 8 amino acids. Trimming left V 3 bases short and J 8 bases short, with 1 base between. The germline V gene has CDR1 SQVTM and CDR2 ANQGSEA. The CDR3 coding sequence is TGCAGCGTTGAGGGCTACACCTTC. Translating gives CSVEGYTF. Based on the CDR3 plus reference TRBV29-1 and TRBJ1-2, the full variable domain is SAVISQKPSRDICQRGTSLTIQCQVDSQVTMMFWYRQQPGQSLTLIATANQGSEATYESGFVIDKFPISRPNLTFSTLTVSNMSPEDSSIYLCSVEGYTFGSGTRLTVV.

V and J are TRBV6-6 and TRBJ1-1; tentative D call: TRBD1 (6 bases). The CDR3 is made up of 13 amino acids. Germline CDR1 reads MNHNY; CDR2 reads SVGAGI (reference sequence). V lost 8 bases and J 7 bases, leaving 17 bases between the germline ends. The CDR3 sequence is CASESHRAVEAFF. The CDR3 DNA sequence: TGTGCCAGCGAGAGCCACAGGGCAGTTGAAGCTTTCTTT.

The chain combines TRBV30 with TRBJ2-2; weak D call: TRBD2 (5 bases). Germline CDR1 GTSNPN, CDR2 SVGIG (reference sequence). Trimming pared 4 bases from V and 1 base from J, leaving 7 bases between. This CDR3 spans 13 amino acids. CDR3 sequence (DNA): TGTGCCTGGATCGGAGGGAACACCGGGGAGCTGTTTTTT. Encoded protein: CAWIGGNTGELFF.

The rearrangement joins TRBV29-1 to TRBJ1-4; TRBD1 matches at 10 bases. CDR3 length equals 13 residues. V gave up 5 bases and J gave up 8 bases; unmatched junction bases: 5. Germline V gene lookup returns CDR1 SQVTM and CDR2 ANQGSEA. In nucleotides, the CDR3 is TGCAGCGTTATGAGGGACAGGGGAGAAAAACTGTTTTTT. Amino acid sequence: CSVMRDRGEKLFF.

This clone was observed once. The chain has TRBV21-1 and TRBJ1-5. TRBV21-1 is a listed pseudogene. This CDR3 is 14 amino acids long. CDR3 DNA: TGTGCCAGCAGCAAAGGCCGTTTTAATCAGCCCCAGCATTTT. Encoded protein: CASSKGRFNQPQHF.

In this sample, this clone turned up once. The chain has TRBV30 and TRBJ2-1; maybe TRBD1 (8 bases). Germline V gene lookup returns CDR1 GTSNPN and CDR2 SVGIG (reference sequence). The CDR3 extends over 19 amino acids. V lost 3 bases to trimming and J lost 5 bases, with 29 bases between them. CDR3 sequence (DNA): TGTGCCTGGAGGGCATGGACAGGGACTACGGGGCGGCTGAACAATGAGCAGTTCTTC. Its protein product is CAWRAWTGTTGRLNNEQFF.

V gene TRBV4-3 combines with J gene TRBJ2-1, with 8 bases aligning to TRBD2. Germline V gives CDR1 LGHNA, CDR2 YSLEER. J was trimmed by 1 base and V by 1 base; bases with no gene match: 9. This CDR3 has 18 amino acids. CDR3 sequence reads: CASSQVRGRGGSYNEQFF. DNA for the CDR3: TGCGCCAGCAGCCAAGTTCGGGGACGGGGGGGGTCCTACAATGAGCAGTTCTTC.

The chain links TRBV5-1 to TRBJ1-3, with a tentative D call TRBD1 (6 bases). CDR3 size: 18 residues. The germline V gene encodes CDR1 SGHRS and CDR2 YFSETQ. V was shortened by 4 bases and J by 0 bases, with 20 bases between the two germline ends. CDR3 in DNA: TGCGCCAGCAGCCCCTCACCGCCGGGACATAGCTCTGGAAACACCATATATTTT. Its translation: CASSPSPPGHSSGNTIYF.

The chain employs TRBV30 and TRBJ2-7; D perhaps matches TRBD1 (5 bases). Germline CDR1 GTSNPN, CDR2 SVGIG (reference sequence). V gave up 2 bases and J gave up 2 bases, with 19 bases separating them. The length of the CDR3 is 16 residues. CDR3 loop: CAWSPAVGRVAYEQYF. CDR3 nucleotide sequence: TGTGCCTGGAGTCCCGCAGTCGGCAGGGTTGCCTACGAGCAGTACTTC.

The chain recombines TRBV4-3 with TRBJ2-7; no clear D. Trimming took 0 bases from V and 2 from J, leaving 11 bases between them. CDR1 is LGHNA, CDR2 YSLEER, per germline. The CDR3 runs to 15 residues. CDR3 DNA: TGCGCCAGCAGCCAAGATCCAGTCAGAACCTACGAGCAGTACTTC. Translation gives CASSQDPVRTYEQYF.

The V call is TRBV30, the J call TRBJ2-3, with D perhaps TRBD2 (6 bases). The germline gives CDR1 GTSNPN, CDR2 SVGIG (reference sequence). The germline V and J ends were trimmed by 3 bases and 7 bases, with 8 bases remaining between them. The length of the CDR3 is 11 residues. CDR3 amino acids: CAWREGNTQYF. CDR3 in DNA: TGTGCCTGGAGGGAGGGAAATACGCAGTATTTT.

The chain's CDR3 is CASSKNRGEKLFF. The CDR3 nucleotides read TGTGCCAGTAGTAAAAACAGGGGAGAAAAACTGTTTTTT. The V and J genes are TRBV19 and TRBJ1-4, with 7 bases matching TRBD1. Germline CDR1 reads LNHDA; CDR2 reads SQIVND (reference sequence). V shed 4 bases and J 8 bases; nucleotides not matched to a gene: 4. This CDR3 has 13 residues.